This is a list of T cell receptor beta chains from one sample in a study of early T cells in non-severe SARS-CoV-2 infection. TCRdb reanalysed the 5' RACE reads using MiXCR and keeps one entry per CDR3 protein. Among around 93,000 distinct CDR3 sequences listed, about an eighth were seen once. The material sequenced was whole blood, taken at baseline. These receptors were collected from an adult who was a healthcare worker with PCR-confirmed SARS-CoV-2 infection or an uninfected control (not recorded which). Both conserved end residues are part of each CDR3. The order of the fields is D gene, clone size, V gene, CDR3 length, J gene, CDR3 protein, CDR3 DNA. The D gene is left open where the match is weak. Rows may omit the clone size; those that give it use once, few, many or a size class.

TRBD2	.	TRBV7-6	18	TRBJ2-3	CASSSLIGGGPSTDTQYF	TGTGCCAGCAGCTCCCTGATTGGCGGGGGTCCCTCCACAGATACGCAGTATTTT
.	many	TRBV6-5	12	TRBJ2-5	CASSQGTETQYF	TGTGCCAGCAGTCAGGGGACGGAGACCCAGTACTTC
TRBD2	few	TRBV12-3/TRBV12-4	15	TRBJ2-1	CASSLSLAGGNEQFF	TGTGCCAGCAGTTTAAGCCTAGCGGGAGGAAATGAGCAGTTCTTC
TRBD1	many	TRBV4-1	15	TRBJ1-2	CASSPETGGLRGYTF	TGCGCCAGCAGCCCCGAAACAGGGGGATTACGGGGCTACACCTTC
.	many	TRBV12-3/TRBV12-4	13	TRBJ1-2	CASSLNREYGYTF	TGTGCCAGCAGTTTAAACAGGGAGTATGGCTACACCTTC
.	.	TRBV6-5	16	TRBJ2-7	CASSFRRFSSSYEQYF	TGTGCCAGCAGTTTTAGGCGCTTTTCCAGCTCCTACGAGCAGTACTTC
TRBD2	few	TRBV12-3/TRBV12-4	15	TRBJ2-3	CASSLLAGVADTQYF	TGTGCCAGCAGTTTGCTAGCGGGGGTGGCAGATACGCAGTATTTT
.	few	TRBV28	16	TRBJ1-2	CASSLNYRQADYGYTF	TGTGCCAGCAGTTTAAACTACAGACAGGCGGACTATGGCTACACCTTC
.	.	TRBV28	13	TRBJ2-7	CASSFSSSYEQYF	TGTGCCAGCAGTTTTTCCAGCTCCTACGAGCAGTACTTC
.	many	TRBV24-1	13	TRBJ2-3	CATSGPKTNTQYF	TGTGCCACCAGTGGTCCGAAGACGAATACGCAGTATTTT
TRBD1	many	TRBV14	16	TRBJ1-1	CASSRGQGGERAEAFF	TGTGCCAGCAGCCGCGGACAGGGGGGAGAAAGGGCTGAAGCTTTCTTT
TRBD1	few	TRBV11-3	14	TRBJ1-6	CASSRWGQEPLVHF	TGTGCCAGCAGCCGATGGGGACAGGAGCCCCTCGTCCACTTT
TRBD1	few	TRBV6-1	14	TRBJ1-1	CASSVFSTGAEAFF	TGTGCCAGCAGTGTCTTTTCGACAGGGGCTGAAGCTTTCTTT
.	.	TRBV28	13	TRBJ1-2	CASSWAANYGYTF	TGTGCCAGCAGTTGGGCGGCTAACTATGGCTACACCTTC
.	few	TRBV30	13	TRBJ1-5	CAWSVGSGQPQHF	TGTGCCTGGAGTGTAGGGTCAGGTCAGCCCCAGCATTTT
.	many	TRBV12-3/TRBV12-4	13	TRBJ2-7	CASSLGGNYEQYF	TGTGCCAGCAGTTTAGGAGGAAACTACGAGCAGTACTTC
.	.	TRBV18	13	TRBJ2-5	CASSPGSGETQYF	TGTGCCAGCTCACCAGGTTCGGGCGAGACCCAGTACTTC
.	few	TRBV27	15	TRBJ2-6	CASSLDSSGANVLTF	TGTGCCAGCAGTTTAGACAGCTCTGGGGCCAACGTCCTGACTTTC
.	.	TRBV5-4	14	TRBJ2-3	CASSLGQSTDTQYF	TGTGCCAGCAGCTTGGGACAGAGCACAGATACGCAGTATTTT
TRBD1	few	TRBV6-5	14	TRBJ1-1	CASITGGLGTEAFF	TGTGCCAGCATTACAGGGGGCTTGGGCACTGAAGCTTTCTTT
TRBD1	.	TRBV4-1	16	TRBJ2-7	CASSQDYGTGRIEQYF	TGCGCCAGCAGCCAAGATTATGGGACAGGGCGCATCGAGCAGTACTTC
.	many	TRBV7-6	12	TRBJ2-2	CASSLRAGELFF	TGTGCCAGCAGCTTAAGAGCCGGGGAGCTGTTTTTT
TRBD1	.	TRBV11-2	14	TRBJ1-3	CASSRQGSGNTIYF	TGTGCCAGCAGCAGACAGGGTTCTGGAAACACCATATATTTT
.	.	TRBV6-6	14	TRBJ2-3	CASSAPGHTDTQYF	TGTGCCAGCAGTGCTCCGGGCCACACAGATACGCAGTATTTT
TRBD1	.	TRBV20-1	15	TRBJ2-1	CSARRGRGPYNEQFF	TGCAGTGCTAGAAGGGGCAGGGGGCCGTACAATGAGCAGTTCTTC
.	.	TRBV11-2	15	TRBJ2-7	CASSLWGGSPYEQYF	TGTGCCAGCAGCTTGTGGGGCGGGTCCCCCTACGAGCAGTACTTC
TRBD2	few	TRBV5-4	14	TRBJ2-1	CASSLADSYNEQFF	TGTGCCAGCAGCCTAGCGGACTCGTACAATGAGCAGTTCTTC
TRBD1	medium-sized	TRBV7-2	12	TRBJ2-7	CASSLPGQGLYF	TGTGCCAGCAGCCTCCCAGGACAGGGTTTGTACTTC
.	few	TRBV12-3/TRBV12-4	15	TRBJ1-5	CASSLVGEGNQPQHF	TGTGCCAGCAGTTTAGTAGGGGAGGGCAATCAGCCCCAGCATTTT
TRBD2	few	TRBV4-1	15	TRBJ2-5	CASSLGSSGGETQYF	TGCGCCAGCAGCCTCGGTAGTAGCGGGGGGGAGACCCAGTACTTC
TRBD2	many	TRBV20-1	14	TRBJ2-3	CSAPPGGSADTQYF	TGCAGTGCTCCCCCCGGGGGGAGTGCAGATACGCAGTATTTT
.	few	TRBV20-1	11	TRBJ1-2	CSAPITWISTF	TGCAGTGCTCCGATAACCTGGATCTCCACCTTC
.	.	TRBV7-2	11	TRBJ1-1	CASSLGGPAFF	TGTGCCAGCAGCTTGGGGGGGCCAGCTTTCTTT
TRBD1	.	TRBV20-1	14	TRBJ2-7	CSARDHQGAYEQYF	TGCAGTGCTAGAGATCACCAGGGGGCCTACGAGCAGTACTTC
TRBD1	many	TRBV2	14	TRBJ2-7	CASSGRQGAYEQYF	TGTGCCAGCAGTGGGCGACAGGGAGCCTACGAGCAGTACTTC
TRBD1	few	TRBV2	13	TRBJ2-1	CASTWDRDNEQFF	TGTGCCAGCACCTGGGACAGGGACAATGAGCAGTTCTTC
.	few	TRBV5-1	13	TRBJ1-1	CASSALPGGEAFF	TGCGCCAGCAGCGCTCTTCCCGGCGGGGAAGCTTTCTTT
.	few	TRBV9	15	TRBJ2-7	CASSVEAASSYEQYF	TGTGCCAGCAGCGTAGAGGCGGCCTCCTCCTACGAGCAGTACTTC
.	few	TRBV30	13	TRBJ1-5	CAWSVKSNQPQHF	TGTGCCTGGAGTGTCAAAAGCAATCAGCCCCAGCATTTT
.	few	TRBV5-1	14	TRBJ2-3	CASSLGTGAGTQYF	TGCGCCAGCAGCTTGGGGACCGGTGCGGGTACGCAGTATTTT
TRBD2	.	TRBV7-9	15	TRBJ2-1	CASSLGLAMNNEQFF	TGTGCCAGCAGCTTAGGACTAGCGATGAACAATGAGCAGTTCTTC
TRBD1	.	TRBV30	16	TRBJ2-6	CAWSGRGLSGANVLTF	TGTGCCTGGTCGGGCAGGGGGCTATCAGGGGCCAACGTCCTGACTTTC
TRBD1	.	TRBV12-3/TRBV12-4	15	TRBJ1-5	CASSPGTGSNQPQHF	TGTGCCAGCAGTCCGGGGACAGGGAGCAATCAGCCCCAGCATTTT
.	.	TRBV6-2/TRBV6-3	14	TRBJ1-1	CASDSGPKNTEAFF	TGTGCCAGCGACTCCGGACCGAAGAACACTGAAGCTTTCTTT
.	many	TRBV6-1	15	TRBJ1-5	CASSEVGGFNQPQHF	TGTGCCAGCAGTGAAGTTGGAGGTTTTAATCAGCCCCAGCATTTT
.	.	TRBV9	15	TRBJ2-7	CASSVGGREADEQYF	TGTGCCAGCAGCGTAGGCGGGCGAGAGGCGGACGAGCAGTACTTC